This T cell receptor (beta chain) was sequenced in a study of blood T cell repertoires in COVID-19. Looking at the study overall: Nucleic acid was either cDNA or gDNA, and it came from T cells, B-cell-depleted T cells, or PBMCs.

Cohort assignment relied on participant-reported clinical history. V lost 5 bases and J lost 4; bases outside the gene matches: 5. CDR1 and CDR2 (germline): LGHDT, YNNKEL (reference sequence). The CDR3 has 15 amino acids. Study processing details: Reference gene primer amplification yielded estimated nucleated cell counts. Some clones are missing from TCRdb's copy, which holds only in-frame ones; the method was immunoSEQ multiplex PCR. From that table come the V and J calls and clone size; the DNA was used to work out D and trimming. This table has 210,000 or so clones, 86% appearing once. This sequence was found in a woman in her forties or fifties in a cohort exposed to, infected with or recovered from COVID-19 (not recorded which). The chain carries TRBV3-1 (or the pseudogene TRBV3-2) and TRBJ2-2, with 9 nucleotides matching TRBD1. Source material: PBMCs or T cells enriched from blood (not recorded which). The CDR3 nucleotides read TGTGCCAGCAGCTCCCGGGACAGGGCCACCGGGGAGCTGTTTTTT. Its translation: CASSSRDRATGELFF.